This note documents a single TCR beta chain sequence. Antigen: not known. This CDR3 is 16 amino acids long. The germline V gene encodes CDR1 LNHNV and CDR2 YYDKDF (reference sequence). Between the trimmed V and J ends, which lost 0 bases and 9 bases, there was a span of 15 bases. Amplification targeted TCR beta CDR3 regions from RNA transcripts. The HTBI primer set was used in a first-round RT-PCR of the TCR CDR3. TCRdb analysed the multiplex PCR reads with MiXCR anew, one entry per CDR3 protein. The table has 480,000 or so distinct CDR3 sequences, 40% to 50% seen once. These data originate in a study of T cells in Graves' hyperthyroidism and ophthalmopathy. Whole-study results and caveats: Most thyroid clonotypes with frequency above 0.001 were detected in blood.

Sequenced material: peripheral blood or thyroid tissue (not recorded which). The chain combines TRBV15 with TRBJ1-6; D might be TRBD1 (5 bases). The source is an adult woman with Graves' disease, either hyperthyroidism or ophthalmopathy (not recorded which). CDR3: CATSREGRAGGSPLHF. The CDR3 DNA is TGTGCCACCAGCAGAGAGGGACGGGCGGGAGGTTCACCCCTCCACTTT.